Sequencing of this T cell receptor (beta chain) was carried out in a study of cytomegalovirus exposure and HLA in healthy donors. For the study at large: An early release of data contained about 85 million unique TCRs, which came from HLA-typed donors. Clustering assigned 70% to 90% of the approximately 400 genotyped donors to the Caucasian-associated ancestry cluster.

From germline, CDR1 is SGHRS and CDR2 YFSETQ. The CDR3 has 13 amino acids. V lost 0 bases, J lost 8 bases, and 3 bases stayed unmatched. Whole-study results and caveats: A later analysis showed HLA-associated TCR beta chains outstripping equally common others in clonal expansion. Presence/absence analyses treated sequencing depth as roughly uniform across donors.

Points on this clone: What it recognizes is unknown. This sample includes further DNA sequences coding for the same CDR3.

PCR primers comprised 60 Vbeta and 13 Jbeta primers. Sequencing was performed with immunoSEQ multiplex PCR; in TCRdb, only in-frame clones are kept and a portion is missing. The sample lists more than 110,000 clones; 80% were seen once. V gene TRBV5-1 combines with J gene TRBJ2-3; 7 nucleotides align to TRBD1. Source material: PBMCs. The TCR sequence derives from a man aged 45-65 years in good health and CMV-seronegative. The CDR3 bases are TGCGCCAGCAGCTTGGTGCCAGGGGGTACGCAGTATTTT. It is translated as CASSLVPGGTQYF.